Below, 11 T cell receptor beta chains from the same sample are listed, as sequenced in a study of T-cell memory formation after mild COVID-19. From the 5' RACE reads, TCRdb called clonotypes with MiXCR, one entry per CDR3 protein. The sample holds 210,000 or so distinct CDR3 sequences, more than 9% seen once. The sequencing input was PBMCs or a T cell subset sorted from them (not recorded which). These receptors were obtained from a man younger than 35 who had mild COVID-19 (a few samples of this study predate the infection). Cell type and time point are not known.

The chain has TRBV7-2 and TRBJ2-1; D gene ambiguous. This CDR3 is 15 amino acids long. Per germline, CDR1 SGHTA and CDR2 FQGNSA. The ends were cut back, 3 bases at V and 2 bases at J, with 11 bases in the middle. CDR3 DNA: TGTGCCAGCAGCTTGAACACAAACACCTACAATGAGCAGTTCTTC. It codes for CASSLNTNTYNEQFF.

This clonotype has at least ten counts. The chain is built from TRBV19 and TRBJ2-7; no definite D call. V shed 4 bases and J shed 5 bases, with 12 bases lying between them. The germline CDR1 and CDR2 sequences are LNHDA and SQIVND (reference sequence). The CDR3 sequence is 13 residues long. CDR3: CASSRSRVHEQYF. The CDR3 DNA sequence: TGTGCCAGTAGTAGGTCTCGGGTCCACGAGCAGTACTTC.

This clonotype was recorded a few times. This chain connects TRBV29-1 to TRBJ1-1, with a tentative D call TRBD1 (5 bases). This CDR3 region has 12 residues. Trimming removed 5 bases from V and 8 bases from J, with 15 bases in between. The germline V gene has CDR1 SQVTM and CDR2 ANQGSEA. The CDR3: CSVWGSFGEAFF. CDR3 in DNA: TGCAGCGTTTGGGGCAGCTTTGGGGAAGCTTTCTTT.

This sequence joins TRBV5-1 and TRBJ1-6, with 7 bases matching TRBD1. The J segment lost 5 bases and the V segment lost 4 bases, leaving 3 bases of the junction unmatched. CDR1 is SGHRS and CDR2 is YFSETQ in the germline V gene. The CDR3 extends over 14 amino acids. CDR3 loop: CASSVTGDNSPLHF. CDR3 nucleotide sequence: TGCGCCAGCAGCGTTACAGGGGATAATTCACCCCTCCACTTT.

The chain joins TRBV9 to TRBJ2-3; D might be TRBD1 or TRBD2, each matching 5 bases. CDR1 SGDLS and CDR2 YYNGEE come from the germline V gene. The CDR3 sequence is 16 residues long. V lost 0 bases to trimming and J lost 0 bases, with 11 bases between them. CDR3 nucleotide sequence: TGTGCCAGCAGCGTAGACGGGACCCCTAGCACAGATACGCAGTATTTT. Its protein product is CASSVDGTPSTDTQYF.

In its sample, this clonotype was seen a few times. The chain uses TRBV5-6 and TRBJ2-7, with TRBD1 identical over 8 bases. Germline assignment: CDR1 SGHDT and CDR2 YYEEEE. The junction had 7 bases not matched to a gene; V was cut back by 3 bases and J by 5 bases. The CDR3 spans 14 residues. The CDR3 protein is CASSSRQGRDEQYF. In DNA form, the CDR3 reads TGTGCCAGCAGCTCCAGACAGGGGCGCGACGAGCAGTACTTC.

This clonotype was detected only a few times. The chain recombines TRBV7-2 with TRBJ1-6, with 9 bases lining up with TRBD1. The V and J ends lost 6 bases and 4 bases, in that order; junction bases with no gene match: 4. The V gene's germline CDR1 is SGHTA and CDR2 FQGNSA. The CDR3 covers 15 residues. The CDR3 loop reads CASRLGQGYNSPLHF. The CDR3 region has the DNA TGTGCCAGCAGACTAGGACAGGGGTATAATTCACCCCTCCACTTT.

This clonotype has only a few counts. The rearrangement uses TRBV4-1 and TRBJ1-2; no clear D gene. The germline CDR1 and CDR2 sequences are MGHRA and YSYEKL. This CDR3 has 12 residues. V gave up 0 bases and J gave up 5 bases, with 4 bases separating them. In nucleotides, the CDR3 is TGCGCCAGCAGCCAAGATAAGTATGGCTACACCTTC. Translated, it gives CASSQDKYGYTF.

This clonotype was counted a few times. The chain uses TRBV2 and TRBJ2-3; 7 nucleotides match TRBD2. V dropped 1 base and J dropped 0; count of bases not matched to a gene: 1. Per germline, CDR1 SNHLY and CDR2 FYNNEI. CDR3 size: 15 residues. The CDR3 DNA is TGTGCCAGCAGTGAAGAGCGGGGAAGCACAGATACGCAGTATTTT. Translating it yields CASSEERGSTDTQYF.

In this sample, this clonotype turned up a few times. The chain has TRBV4-2 and TRBJ1-1; possible D gene TRBD1, 5 bases. Germline V lookup: CDR1 LGHNA, CDR2 YNFKEQ. The V end was cut by 0 bases, the J end by 5 bases, with 7 bases between. The length of the CDR3 is 13 residues. The CDR3, as DNA: TGTGCCAGCAGCCAAGAGGGGCTGACTGAAGCTTTCTTT. This translates into CASSQEGLTEAFF.

The chain links TRBV7-3 to TRBJ2-1, with 8 bases identical to TRBD2. CDR3 size: 15 residues. J lost 9 bases, V lost 3 bases, and 10 bases had no gene match. From germline, CDR1 is SGHTA and CDR2 FQGTGA. The CDR3 nucleotides are TGTGCCAGCAGCTTCGCGGGGGGTTACCAGGGTGAGCAGTTCTTC. Protein sequence: CASSFAGGYQGEQFF.